This TCR beta chain is drawn from a study of shared clonotypes between healthy human individuals. Study findings and constraints: Depth was large, yet rarefaction showed that sorted-subset sequencing was incomplete.

Assay: immunoSEQ multiplex PCR; the TCRdb copy retains only in-frame clones and omits some. The sample gives about 580,000 clones, roughly 98% of which show up once; 0.3% is in the top ten. CDR1 MDHEN and CDR2 SYDVKM come from the germline V gene. CDR3 length equals 15 residues. Trimming stripped 5 bases from V and 1 base from J, with 14 bases between. Concerning this clone: Antigen specificity is unknown.

Naive CD8 populations comprised CD45RO-negative cells positively selected for CCR7, excluding terminally differentiated effector memory CD45RA+ cells. V is TRBV28 and J is TRBJ2-5; a weak D match, TRBD2 (5 bases). This TCR was recovered from a man aged 25-45 years in good health. Source material: naive CD8+ T cells sorted from blood. The CDR3 region is CASSPVIEGQETQYF. CDR3 DNA sequence: TGTGCCAGCAGTCCGGTAATCGAGGGCCAAGAGACCCAGTACTTC.